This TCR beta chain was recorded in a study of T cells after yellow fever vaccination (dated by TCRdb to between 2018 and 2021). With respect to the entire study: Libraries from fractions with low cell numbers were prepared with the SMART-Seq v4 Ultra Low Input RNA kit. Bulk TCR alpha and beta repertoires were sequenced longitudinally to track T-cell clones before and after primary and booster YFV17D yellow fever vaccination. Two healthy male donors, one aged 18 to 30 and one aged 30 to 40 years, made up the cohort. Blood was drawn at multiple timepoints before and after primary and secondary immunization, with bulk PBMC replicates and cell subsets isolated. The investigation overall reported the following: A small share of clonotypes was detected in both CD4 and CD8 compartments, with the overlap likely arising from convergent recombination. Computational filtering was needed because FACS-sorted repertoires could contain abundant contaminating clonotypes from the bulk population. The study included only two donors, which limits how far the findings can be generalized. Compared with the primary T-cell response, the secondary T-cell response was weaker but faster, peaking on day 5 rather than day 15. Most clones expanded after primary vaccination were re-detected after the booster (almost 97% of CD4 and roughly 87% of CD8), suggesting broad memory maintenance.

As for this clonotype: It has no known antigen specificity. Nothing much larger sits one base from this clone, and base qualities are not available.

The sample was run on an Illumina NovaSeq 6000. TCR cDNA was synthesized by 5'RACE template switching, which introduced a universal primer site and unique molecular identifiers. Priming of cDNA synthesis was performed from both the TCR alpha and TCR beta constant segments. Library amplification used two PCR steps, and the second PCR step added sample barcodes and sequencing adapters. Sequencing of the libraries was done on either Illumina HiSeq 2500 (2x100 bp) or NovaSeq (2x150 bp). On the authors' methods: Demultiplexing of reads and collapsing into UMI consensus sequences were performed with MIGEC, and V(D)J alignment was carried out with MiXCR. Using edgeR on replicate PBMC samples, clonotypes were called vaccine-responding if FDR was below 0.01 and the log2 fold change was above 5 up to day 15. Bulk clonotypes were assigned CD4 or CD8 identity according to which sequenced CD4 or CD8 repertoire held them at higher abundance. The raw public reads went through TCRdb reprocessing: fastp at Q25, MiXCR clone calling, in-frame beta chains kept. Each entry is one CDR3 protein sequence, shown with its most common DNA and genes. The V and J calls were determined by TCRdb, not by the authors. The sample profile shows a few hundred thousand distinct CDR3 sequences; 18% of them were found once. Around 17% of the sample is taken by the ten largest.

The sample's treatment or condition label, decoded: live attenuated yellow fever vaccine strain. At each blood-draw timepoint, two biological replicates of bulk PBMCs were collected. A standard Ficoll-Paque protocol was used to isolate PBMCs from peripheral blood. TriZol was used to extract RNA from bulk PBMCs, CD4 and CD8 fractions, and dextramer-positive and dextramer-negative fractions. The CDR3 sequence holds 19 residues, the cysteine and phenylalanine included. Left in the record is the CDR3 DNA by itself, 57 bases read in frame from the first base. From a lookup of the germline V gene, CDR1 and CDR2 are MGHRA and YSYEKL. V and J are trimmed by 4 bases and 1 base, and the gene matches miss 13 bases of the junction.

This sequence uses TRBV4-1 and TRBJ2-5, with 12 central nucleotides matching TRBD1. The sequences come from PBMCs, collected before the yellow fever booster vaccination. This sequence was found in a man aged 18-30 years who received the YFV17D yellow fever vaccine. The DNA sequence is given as TGCGCCAGCAGCCGGGGGACAGGGGGCTCCCGGCGATTCCAAGAGACCCAGTACTTC. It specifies CASSRGTGGSRRFQETQYF.